The next 6 T cell receptor beta chains were all read from a single sample in a study of T cell responses to AZD1222 COVID-19 vaccine (dated by TCRdb to 2020 to 2023). Libraries came from the immunoSEQ multiplex PCR assay. The table comes from immuneACCESS by way of TCRdb, which keeps in-frame sequences with V and J called. Part of the clones is missing from these tables; in studies checked, under half for an unresolved V gene and the rest for unknown reasons. The sample table shows about 140,000 clones, and around 90% are seen once. Roughly 4% of the sample goes to the ten largest clones. In the paper's terms, the time point label means: about 28 days (+/-7) after the second vaccine dose. The sample consisted of peripheral blood, taken 28 days after the second AZD1222 dose. The receptor source for this set is an adult who received the AZD1222 COVID-19 vaccine.

The chain combines TRBV16 with TRBJ1-1; 8 nucleotides line up with TRBD1. This CDR3 is 13 amino acids long. Trimming removed 5 bases from V and 7 bases from J; junction bases left unmatched: 6. Per germline, CDR1 KGHSY and CDR2 FQNENV. Here the CDR3 reads CASSSDRGGEAFF. The CDR3 DNA is TGTGCCAGCAGCAGTGACAGGGGAGGTGAAGCTTTCTTT.

The chain carries TRBV28 and TRBJ2-7; TRBD2 might be the D (5 bases). The CDR3 contains 14 residues. V lost 5 bases to trimming and J lost 7 bases, with 18 bases between them. Germline V gene sequence: CDR1 MDHEN, CDR2 SYDVKM. CDR3 residues: CASSSGISKREQYF. The DNA of the CDR3 is TGTGCCAGCAGTAGTGGCATCTCCAAGCGGGAGCAGTACTTC.

The gene calls are TRBV4-1 and TRBJ2-2, with 9 bases that match TRBD1. The CDR3 extends over 16 amino acids. V lost 1 base and J lost 5; bases outside the gene matches: 5. The germline V gene has CDR1 MGHRA and CDR2 YSYEKL. CDR3 DNA: TGCGCCAGCAGCCAAGTTGGGACAGGGAGAACCGGGGAGCTGTTTTTT. It specifies CASSQVGTGRTGELFF.

The chain uses TRBV19 and TRBJ2-2; 9 bases fit TRBD1. CDR1 LNHDA and CDR2 SQIVND come from the germline V gene (reference sequence). With 7 bases clipped from V and 3 bases from J, the junction kept 6 bases outside the gene matches. The CDR3 is 15 amino acids. The CDR3, as DNA: TGTGCCAGTACCTTAACAGGGGGCTACACCGGGGAGCTGTTTTTT. Translated, it gives CASTLTGGYTGELFF.

The chain has TRBV7-3 and TRBJ2-5, with unresolved D. Trimming cost V 5 bases and J 5 bases, with 12 bases left between them. CDR3 size: 13 residues. Looked up from germline, CDR1 is SGHTA and CDR2 is FQGTGA. The CDR3 bases are TGTGCCAGCAGCCCCCGTCGTGGGGAGACCCAGTACTTC. Its translation: CASSPRRGETQYF.

This clone was detected once. The chain's CDR3 is CATSREGNSYNEQFF. CDR3 in DNA: TGTGCCACCAGCAGAGAGGGGAACTCCTACAATGAGCAGTTCTTC. The chain uses TRBV15 and TRBJ2-1; D is ambiguous. The CDR3 extends over 15 amino acids. Trimming left V 0 bases short and J 0 bases short, with 6 bases between. The germline CDR1 and CDR2 sequences are LNHNV and YYDKDF (reference sequence).